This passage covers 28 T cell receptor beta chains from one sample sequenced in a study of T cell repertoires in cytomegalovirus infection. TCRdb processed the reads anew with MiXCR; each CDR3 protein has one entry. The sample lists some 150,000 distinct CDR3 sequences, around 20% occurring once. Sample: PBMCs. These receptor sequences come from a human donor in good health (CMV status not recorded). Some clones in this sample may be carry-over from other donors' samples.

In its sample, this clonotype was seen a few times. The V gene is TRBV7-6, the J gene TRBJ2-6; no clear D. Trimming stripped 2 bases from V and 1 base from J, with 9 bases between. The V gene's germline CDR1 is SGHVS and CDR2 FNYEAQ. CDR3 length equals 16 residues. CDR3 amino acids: CASSLYAQSGANVLTF. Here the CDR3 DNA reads TGTGCCAGCAGCTTATACGCTCAGTCTGGGGCCAACGTCCTGACTTTC.

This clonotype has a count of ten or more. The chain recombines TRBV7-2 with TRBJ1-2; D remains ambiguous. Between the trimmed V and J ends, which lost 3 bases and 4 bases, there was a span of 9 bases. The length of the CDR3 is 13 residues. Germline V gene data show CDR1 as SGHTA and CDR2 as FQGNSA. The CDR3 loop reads CASSLKLSYGYTF. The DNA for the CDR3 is TGTGCCAGCAGCTTGAAGCTAAGCTATGGCTACACCTTC. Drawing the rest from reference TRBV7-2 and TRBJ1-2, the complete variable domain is GAGVSQSPSNKVTEKGKDVELRCDPISGHTALYWYRQSLGQGLEFLIYFQGNSAPDKSGLPSDRFSAERTGGSVSTLTIQRTQQEDSAVYLCASSLKLSYGYTFGSGTRLTVV.

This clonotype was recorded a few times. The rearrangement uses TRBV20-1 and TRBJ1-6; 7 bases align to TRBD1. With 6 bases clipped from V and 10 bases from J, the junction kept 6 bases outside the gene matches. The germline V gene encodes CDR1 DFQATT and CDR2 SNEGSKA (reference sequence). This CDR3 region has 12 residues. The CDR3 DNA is TGCAGTGCCAGACAGGGAAACTCACCCCTCCACTTT. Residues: CSARQGNSPLHF.

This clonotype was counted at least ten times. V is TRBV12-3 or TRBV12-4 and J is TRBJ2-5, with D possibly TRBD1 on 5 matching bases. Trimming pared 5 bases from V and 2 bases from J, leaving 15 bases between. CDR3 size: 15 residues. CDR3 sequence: CASSTTSGRQETQYF. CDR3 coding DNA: TGTGCCAGCAGTACAACCTCAGGGCGGCAAGAGACCCAGTACTTC.

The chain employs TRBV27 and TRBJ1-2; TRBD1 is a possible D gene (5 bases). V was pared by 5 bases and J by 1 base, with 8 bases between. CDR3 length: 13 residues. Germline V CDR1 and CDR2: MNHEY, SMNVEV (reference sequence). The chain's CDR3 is CASSRDFNYGYTF. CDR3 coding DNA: TGTGCCAGCAGTCGGGACTTTAACTATGGCTACACCTTC.

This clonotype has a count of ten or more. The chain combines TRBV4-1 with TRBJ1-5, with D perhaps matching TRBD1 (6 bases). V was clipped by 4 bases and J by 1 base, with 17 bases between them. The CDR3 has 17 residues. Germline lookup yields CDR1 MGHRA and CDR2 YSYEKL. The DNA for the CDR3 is TGCGCCAGCAGCCCCCAGGTGGGGGCCATCAGCAATCAGCCCCAGCATTTT. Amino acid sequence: CASSPQVGAISNQPQHF.

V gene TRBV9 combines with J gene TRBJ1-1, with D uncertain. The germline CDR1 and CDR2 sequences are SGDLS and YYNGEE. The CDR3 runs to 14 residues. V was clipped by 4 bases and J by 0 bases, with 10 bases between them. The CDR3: CASSPRNLNTEAFF. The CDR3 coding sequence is TGTGCCAGCAGCCCTCGGAACTTGAACACTGAAGCTTTCTTT.

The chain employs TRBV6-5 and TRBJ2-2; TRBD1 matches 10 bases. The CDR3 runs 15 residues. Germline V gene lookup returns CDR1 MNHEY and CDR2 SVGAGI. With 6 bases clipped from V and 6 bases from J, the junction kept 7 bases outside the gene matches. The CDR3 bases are TGTGCCAGCAGCCACCGGGACAGGGGAGCCGGGGAGCTGTTTTTT. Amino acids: CASSHRDRGAGELFF.

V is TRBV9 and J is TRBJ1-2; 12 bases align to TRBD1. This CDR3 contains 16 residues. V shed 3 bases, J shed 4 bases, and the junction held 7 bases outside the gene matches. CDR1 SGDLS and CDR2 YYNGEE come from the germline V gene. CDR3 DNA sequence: TGTGCCAGCAGCGAGAGCCGGGACAGGGGGCTCTATGGCTACACCTTC. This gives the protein CASSESRDRGLYGYTF.

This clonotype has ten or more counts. The CDR3 coding sequence is TGTGCCAGCAGCTTAGATCAGTGGAGGAGACTAGCGGGGTTAAGCTCCTACGAGCAGTACTTC. Protein product: CASSLDQWRRLAGLSSYEQYF. The chain links TRBV11-2 to TRBJ2-7, with 11 positions matching TRBD2. The CDR3 is 21 residues long. Germline values: CDR1 SGHAT, CDR2 FQNNGV. V dropped 0 bases and J dropped 0; count of bases not matched to a gene: 16.

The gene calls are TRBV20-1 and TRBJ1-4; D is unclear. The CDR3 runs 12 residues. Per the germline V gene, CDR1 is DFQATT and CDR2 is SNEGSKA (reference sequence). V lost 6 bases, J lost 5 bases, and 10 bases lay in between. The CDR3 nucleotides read TGCAGTGCGTTACTCCAAAATGAAAAACTGTTTTTT. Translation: CSALLQNEKLFF.

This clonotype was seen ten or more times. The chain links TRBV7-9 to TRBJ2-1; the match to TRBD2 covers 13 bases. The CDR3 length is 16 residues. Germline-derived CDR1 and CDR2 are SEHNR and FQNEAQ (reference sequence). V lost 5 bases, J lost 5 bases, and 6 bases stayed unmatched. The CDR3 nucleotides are TGTGCCAGCAGCCACTGGACTAGCGGGAGAAACAATGAGCAGTTCTTC. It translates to CASSHWTSGRNNEQFF. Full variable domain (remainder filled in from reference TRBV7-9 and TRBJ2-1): DTGVSQNPRHKITKRGQNVTFRCDPISEHNRLYWYRQTLGQGPEFLTYFQNEAQLEKSRLLSDRFSAERPKGSFSTLEIQRTEQGDSAMYLCASSHWTSGRNNEQFFGPGTRLTVL.

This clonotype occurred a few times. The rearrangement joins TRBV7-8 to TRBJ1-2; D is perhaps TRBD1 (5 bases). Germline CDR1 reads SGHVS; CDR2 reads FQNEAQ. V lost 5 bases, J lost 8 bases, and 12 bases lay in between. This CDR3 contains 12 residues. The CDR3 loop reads CASSVYRSGYTF. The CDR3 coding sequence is TGTGCCAGCAGCGTCTACAGGAGCGGCTACACCTTC.

The DNA for the CDR3 is TGTGCCAGCAGCCCTAAAGCTTTTACCGGGGAGCTGTTTTTT. This translates into CASSPKAFTGELFF. The rearrangement links TRBV14 to TRBJ2-2; D remains ambiguous. CDR3 size: 14 residues. Trimming removed 4 bases at V and 5 bases at J, with 11 bases between. Germline CDR1 reads SGHDN; CDR2 reads FVKESK. Using reference TRBV14 and TRBJ2-2 for the parts outside the CDR3, the full variable domain is EAGVTQFPSHSVIEKGQTVTLRCDPISGHDNLYWYRRVMGKEIKFLLHFVKESKQDESGMPNNRFLAERTGGTYSTLKVQPAELEDSGVYFCASSPKAFTGELFFGEGSRLTVL.

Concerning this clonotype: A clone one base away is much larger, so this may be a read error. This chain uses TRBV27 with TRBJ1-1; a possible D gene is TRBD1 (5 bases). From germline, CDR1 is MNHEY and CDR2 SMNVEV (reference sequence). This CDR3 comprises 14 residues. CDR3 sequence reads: CTSSLGGGYTEAFF. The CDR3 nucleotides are TGTACCAGCAGTTTGGGGGGAGGGTACACTGAAGCTTTCTTT.

CDR3 sequence reads: CASRKDRTEKLFF. Written as DNA, the CDR3 is TGTGCCAGCAGGAAGGACCGAACTGAAAAACTGTTTTTT. This chain links TRBV6-2 or TRBV6-3 with TRBJ1-4; no firm D call. CDR3 length: 13 residues. Germline values: CDR1 MNHEY, CDR2 SVGEGT. Trimming removed 6 bases from V and 7 bases from J, with 12 bases in between.

CDR3 residues: CSARRRGTDTQYF. The DNA for the CDR3 is TGCAGTGCTAGACGCCGGGGAACAGATACGCAGTATTTT. The rearrangement joins TRBV20-1 to TRBJ2-3; D perhaps matches TRBD2 (5 bases). Germline CDR1 is DFQATT and CDR2 is SNEGSKA (reference sequence). V lost 2 bases and J lost 3, with 9 bases in between. The CDR3 covers 13 residues.

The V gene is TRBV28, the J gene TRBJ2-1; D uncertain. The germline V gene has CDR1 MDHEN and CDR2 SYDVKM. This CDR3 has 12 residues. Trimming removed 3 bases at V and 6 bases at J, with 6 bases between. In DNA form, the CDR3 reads TGTGCCAGCAGTTTCTACAGCAATGAGCAGTTCTTC. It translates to CASSFYSNEQFF.

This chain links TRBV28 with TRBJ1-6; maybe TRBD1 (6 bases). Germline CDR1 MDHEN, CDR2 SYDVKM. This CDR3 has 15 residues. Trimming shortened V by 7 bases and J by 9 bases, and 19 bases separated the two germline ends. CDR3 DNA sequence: TGTGCCAGCAAACTGGGGGCAGTTTTACTTTCACCCCTCCACTTT. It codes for CASKLGAVLLSPLHF.

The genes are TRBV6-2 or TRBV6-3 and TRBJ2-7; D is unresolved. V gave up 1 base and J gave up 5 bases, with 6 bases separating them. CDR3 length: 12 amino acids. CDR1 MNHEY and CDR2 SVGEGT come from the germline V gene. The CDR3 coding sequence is TGTGCCAGCAGTTACTTACCCAACGAGCAGTACTTC. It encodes CASSYLPNEQYF.

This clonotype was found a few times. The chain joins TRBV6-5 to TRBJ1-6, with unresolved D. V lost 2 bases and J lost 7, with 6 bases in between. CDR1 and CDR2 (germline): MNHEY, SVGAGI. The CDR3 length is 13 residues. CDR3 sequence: CASSYRENSPLHF. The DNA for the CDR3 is TGTGCCAGCAGTTACAGGGAAAATTCACCCCTCCACTTT.

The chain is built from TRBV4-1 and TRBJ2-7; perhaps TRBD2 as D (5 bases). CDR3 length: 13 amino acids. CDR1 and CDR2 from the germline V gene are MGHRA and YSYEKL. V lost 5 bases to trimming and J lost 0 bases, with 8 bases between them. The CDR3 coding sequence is TGCGCCAGCAGCTCCGGACTCTCCTACGAGCAGTACTTC. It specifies CASSSGLSYEQYF.

CDR3 protein: CASGPEAGGITGELFF. The CDR3 region has the DNA TGTGCCAGCGGGCCGGAAGCGGGGGGGATCACCGGGGAGCTGTTTTTT. This chain joins TRBV7-9 and TRBJ2-2, with 10 bases aligning to TRBD2. The CDR3 runs to 16 residues. CDR1 and CDR2 (germline): SEHNR, FQNEAQ (reference sequence). J lost 4 bases, V lost 8 bases, and 10 bases had no gene match.

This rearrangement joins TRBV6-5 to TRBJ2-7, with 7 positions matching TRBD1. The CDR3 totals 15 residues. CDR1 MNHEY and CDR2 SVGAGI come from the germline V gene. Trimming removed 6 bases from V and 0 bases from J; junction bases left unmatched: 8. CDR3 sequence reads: CASSRDSSSSYEQYF. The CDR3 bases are TGTGCCAGCAGCCGGGACAGTTCTAGCTCCTACGAGCAGTACTTC.

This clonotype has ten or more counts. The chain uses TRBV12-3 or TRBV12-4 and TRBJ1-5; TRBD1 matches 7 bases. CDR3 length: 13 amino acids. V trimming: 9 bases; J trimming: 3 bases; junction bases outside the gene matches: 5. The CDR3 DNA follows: TGTGCCAGTCGGGACAGTGACAATCAGCCCCAGCATTTT. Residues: CASRDSDNQPQHF.

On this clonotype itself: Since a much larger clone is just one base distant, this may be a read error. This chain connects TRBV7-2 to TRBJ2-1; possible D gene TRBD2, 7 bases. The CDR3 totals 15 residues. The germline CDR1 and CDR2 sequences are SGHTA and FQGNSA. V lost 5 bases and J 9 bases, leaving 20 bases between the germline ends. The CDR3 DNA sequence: TGTGCCAGCAGCCCAAGAATGGGGAGGGGGGGTGAGCAGTTCTTC. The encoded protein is CASSPRMGRGGEQFF.

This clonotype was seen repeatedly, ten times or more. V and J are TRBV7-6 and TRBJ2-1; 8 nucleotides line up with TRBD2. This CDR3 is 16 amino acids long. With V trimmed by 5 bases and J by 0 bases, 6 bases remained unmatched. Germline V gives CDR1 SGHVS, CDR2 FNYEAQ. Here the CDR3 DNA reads TGTGCCAGCAGCAGTAGCGGGGCGAGCTCCTACAATGAGCAGTTCTTC. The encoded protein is CASSSSGASSYNEQFF.

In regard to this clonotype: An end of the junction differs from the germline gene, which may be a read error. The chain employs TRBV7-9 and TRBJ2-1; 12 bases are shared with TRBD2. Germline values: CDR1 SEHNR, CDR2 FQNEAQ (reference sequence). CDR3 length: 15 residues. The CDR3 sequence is CSSSATSGGRNEQFF. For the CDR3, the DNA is TGTTCCAGCAGCGCGACTAGCGGGGGCCGGAATGAGCAGTTCTTC.